This T cell receptor beta chain was sequenced during a study of PD-1 blockade in classical Hodgkin lymphoma. The method was immunoSEQ multiplex PCR; TCRdb's version includes in-frame clones alone and lacks a portion of them. The data hold more than 20,000 clones, with 85% to 90% observed a single time. Study-level points and caveats: Complete responders started with a diversity level that resembled newly diagnosed patients at baseline.

Points on this clone: Its antigen is not identified.

The germline V gene has CDR1 SGHRS and CDR2 YFSETQ. The CDR3 contains 14 residues. The ends were cut back, 4 bases at V and 2 bases at J, with 13 bases in the middle. Relapse after autologous stem cell transplantation occurred in every patient, and brentuximab vedotin exposure varied. The sequence was obtained from a human donor with classical Hodgkin lymphoma. V is TRBV5-1 and J is TRBJ2-7; D uncertain. The material sequenced was peripheral blood mononuclear cells (PBMCs), taken at baseline. The DNA of the CDR3 is TGCGCCAGCAGCCTGTCTGGCGCCACCTACGAGCAGTACTTC. Encoded protein: CASSLSGATYEQYF.